The 2 T cell receptor beta chains reported below all come from one sample, sequenced in a study of long-term antiretroviral therapy in people with HIV. At survey level, the immunoSEQ assay was run in its v3.0 version. The table came from immunoSEQ multiplex PCR; TCRdb's copy has only in-frame clones and leaves some out. The sample includes about 30,000 clones, just under 80% of them seen just once. The specimen comprised unsorted PBMCs, sampled 1.5 years before starting antiretroviral therapy. These receptor sequences come from a man younger than 35 with HIV.

This sequence joins TRBV4-3 and TRBJ1-1; 9 positions match TRBD1. Per germline, CDR1 LGHNA and CDR2 YSLEER. J gave up 10 bases and V 2 bases, and 11 bases lay outside the gene matches. CDR3 length: 15 amino acids. CDR3 in amino acids: CASSQKIQGAGRAFF. Written as DNA, the CDR3 is TGCGCCAGCAGCCAAAAAATACAGGGGGCAGGTCGAGCTTTCTTT.

This clone was detected only once. V usage is TRBV5-1 and J usage is TRBJ2-1, with 12 bases lining up with TRBD2. The CDR3 has 15 residues. With 4 bases clipped from V and 4 bases from J, the junction kept 3 bases outside the gene matches. The germline V gene has CDR1 SGHRS and CDR2 YFSETQ. In nucleotides, the CDR3 is TGCGCCAGCAGCCCGGGGACTAGCGGGTACAATGAGCAGTTCTTC. Its translation is CASSPGTSGYNEQFF.